This TCR beta chain stems from a study of beta chain features in type 1 diabetes. The investigators reverse transcribed all of the isolated RNA, so they sequenced expressed TCRB transcripts. Libraries were prepared by immunoSEQ multiplex PCR; TCRdb keeps only in-frame clonotypes and omits some of them. The sample lists around 500,000 clones, 10% to 12% occurring once. General study results and limits: More deletions and fewer insertions at VDJ junctions were found in patients with type 1 diabetes. Naive, central memory and Treg TCRB repertoires appeared more alike in patients than in healthy donors. Highly expressing activated T cells could be over-counted with a cDNA template.

This CDR3 is 12 amino acids long. The V end was cut by 4 bases, the J end by 7 bases, with 8 bases between. The germline V gene encodes CDR1 LNHDA and CDR2 SQIVND (reference sequence). Comments on this clone: Its antigen is currently unknown.

Sequenced input: naive CD4+ T cells from blood. The clonotype comes from a young woman in good health. The chain employs TRBV19 and TRBJ1-5; possible D gene TRBD1, 6 bases. The CDR3 is CASSTGEQPQHF. CDR3 DNA sequence: TGTGCCAGTAGTACAGGGGAGCAGCCCCAGCATTTT.